This TCR beta chain was observed in a study of CDR3 diversity in severe acne. This CDR3 has 15 residues. Germline assignment: CDR1 LNHDA and CDR2 SQIVND (reference sequence). Trimming left V 7 bases short and J 0 bases short, with 13 bases between. This clonotype was counted many times. In TCRdb, the PCR reads were re-called with MiXCR into one record per CDR3 protein. Of 100,000 or so distinct CDR3 sequences listed, roughly half are singletons. V usage is TRBV19 and J usage is TRBJ1-3; D remains ambiguous. This sequence originates from a male donor with acne. Input material: blood. CDR3 bases: TGTGCCAGTACTTTAGACGGAAGCTCTGGAAACACCATATATTTT. This gives the protein CASTLDGSSGNTIYF.